This passage covers 14 T cell receptor beta chains from one sample sequenced in a study of T-cell memory formation after mild COVID-19. TCRdb itself ran the 5' RACE reads through MiXCR, one entry per CDR3 protein. The table lists around 300,000 distinct CDR3 sequences, approximately 19% of them singletons. The material sequenced was PBMCs or a T cell subset sorted from them (not recorded which). These receptors all come from a man aged 18 to 29 who had mild COVID-19 (a few samples of this study predate the infection). Cell type and time point are not known.

The genes are TRBV4-3 and TRBJ2-7; TRBD2 matches at 8 bases. The germline CDR1 and CDR2 sequences are LGHNA and YSLEER. V trimming: 0 bases; J trimming: 2 bases; junction bases outside the gene matches: 6. CDR3 length equals 16 residues. In DNA form, the CDR3 reads TGCGCCAGCAGCCAAGATAGCACTAGCGGTGCCTACGAGCAGTACTTC. Residues: CASSQDSTSGAYEQYF.

This clonotype appeared many times. The V and J genes are TRBV6-5 and TRBJ2-3; D not certain. The CDR3 has 14 amino acids. Germline CDR1 MNHEY, CDR2 SVGAGI. With 6 bases removed from V and 0 bases from J, the gap between germline ends came to 10 bases. DNA for the CDR3: TGTGCCAGCAGCGTGGACGGGAGCACAGATACGCAGTATTTT. Residues: CASSVDGSTDTQYF.

This CDR3 reads CATSRDEGNYEQYF. CDR3 sequence (DNA): TGTGCCACCAGCAGAGATGAGGGGAACTACGAGCAGTACTTC. This chain links TRBV15 with TRBJ2-7; tentatively, D is TRBD1 or TRBD2 (5 bases each). Germline assignment: CDR1 LNHNV and CDR2 YYDKDF (reference sequence). The CDR3 length is 14 residues. Trimming stripped 0 bases from V and 3 bases from J, with 9 bases between.

The gene calls are TRBV5-1 and TRBJ2-3; a possible D gene is TRBD1 (7 bases). This CDR3 spans 16 amino acids. V gave up 1 base and J gave up 0 bases, with 12 bases separating them. Germline V gives CDR1 SGHRS, CDR2 YFSETQ. CDR3: CASSLMEGASTDTQYF. The CDR3 DNA reads as TGCGCCAGCAGCTTGATGGAGGGGGCCAGCACAGATACGCAGTATTTT. Filled out from reference TRBV5-1 and TRBJ2-3, the complete variable domain reads KAGVTQTPRYLIKTRGQQVTLSCSPISGHRSVSWYQQTPGQGLQFLFEYFSETQRNKGNFPGRFSGRQFSNSRSEMNVSTLELGDSALYLCASSLMEGASTDTQYFGPGTRLTVL.

This clonotype was seen at least ten times. The rearrangement uses TRBV7-9 and TRBJ2-5; possibly TRBD2 for D (5 bases). V lost 5 bases and J lost 3, with 19 bases in between. There are 16 residues in the CDR3. Looked up from germline, CDR1 is SEHNR and CDR2 is FQNEAQ (reference sequence). CDR3 sequence reads: CASSGGRSQFKETQYF. CDR3 DNA: TGTGCCAGCAGCGGCGGGCGCTCGCAGTTCAAAGAGACCCAGTACTTC.

This clonotype was found a few times. The genes are TRBV2 and TRBJ2-2; 7 positions match TRBD1. Trimming took 5 bases from V and 7 from J; bases not matched to a gene: 7. The CDR3 length is 14 residues. Per germline, CDR1 SNHLY and CDR2 FYNNEI. CDR3 DNA: TGTGCCAGCAGTCTGACAGGGCGGAGCGGGGAGCTGTTTTTT. This codes for CASSLTGRSGELFF.

This clonotype was counted a few times. The chain carries TRBV2 and TRBJ2-5, with 11 bases aligning to TRBD2. CDR1 and CDR2 (germline): SNHLY, FYNNEI. The J segment lost 5 bases and the V segment lost 3 bases, leaving 8 bases of the junction unmatched. CDR3 size: 16 residues. CDR3 region: CASSEIAGGPRETQYF. DNA for the CDR3: TGTGCCAGCAGTGAGATAGCGGGGGGGCCTCGGGAGACCCAGTACTTC.

This chain uses TRBV18 with TRBJ2-7; no firm D call. The germline V and J ends were trimmed by 4 bases and 6 bases, with 10 bases remaining between them. Germline V lookup: CDR1 KGHSH, CDR2 LQKENI. CDR3 length equals 12 residues. CDR3 bases: TGTGCCAGCTCACTAAGGCCGGGCGAGCAGTACTTC. Its protein product is CASSLRPGEQYF.

This clonotype has just a few counts. V and J are TRBV7-9 and TRBJ1-2; 8 nucleotides align to TRBD1. CDR1 is SEHNR, CDR2 FQNEAQ, per germline (reference sequence). J lost 4 bases, V lost 6 bases, and 7 bases had no gene match. The length of the CDR3 is 14 residues. This CDR3 is CASSNQDRAYGYTF. The DNA of the CDR3 is TGTGCCAGCAGTAACCAGGACAGGGCCTATGGCTACACCTTC.

The sample holds a few counts of this clonotype. The chain joins TRBV12-3 or TRBV12-4 to TRBJ2-7; D unclear. The CDR3 is 14 amino acids. The V and J ends lost 4 bases and 5 bases respectively, with 15 bases between them. The CDR3 region has the DNA TGTGCCAGCAGTTCAGACCGCCGAAATGACGAGCAGTACTTC. It encodes CASSSDRRNDEQYF.

V gene TRBV7-2 combines with J gene TRBJ2-7, with D hard to call. CDR1 is SGHTA, CDR2 FQGNSA, per germline. This CDR3 region has 13 residues. The V and J ends lost 3 bases and 6 bases respectively, with 12 bases between them. The CDR3 DNA follows: TGTGCCAGCAGCTTGGGCGTGACGAGCGAGCAGTACTTC. It yields the protein CASSLGVTSEQYF.

The V and J genes are TRBV6-1 and TRBJ1-2; D remains ambiguous. The CDR3 sequence is 13 residues long. The germline V gene encodes CDR1 MNHNS and CDR2 SASEGT. The germline V and J ends were trimmed by 11 bases and 3 bases, with 16 bases remaining between them. This CDR3 reads CAARGRVDYGYTF. Written as DNA, the CDR3 is TGTGCCGCTCGAGGCCGGGTGGACTATGGCTACACCTTC.

The sample holds a few counts of this clonotype. The chain links TRBV7-2 to TRBJ1-2, with TRBD1 as a possible D gene (5 bases). Germline values: CDR1 SGHTA, CDR2 FQGNSA. The CDR3 covers 12 residues. V lost 5 bases and J 10 bases, leaving 14 bases between the germline ends. The CDR3 is CASSAAQGVYTF. CDR3 DNA: TGTGCCAGCAGCGCCGCCCAGGGAGTCTACACCTTC.

There are many counts of this clonotype. The chain combines TRBV7-2 with TRBJ2-5, with 10 positions matching TRBD2. The V and J ends lost 1 base and 2 bases, in that order; junction bases with no gene match: 7. This CDR3 spans 17 amino acids. Germline V gene sequence: CDR1 SGHTA, CDR2 FQGNSA. The CDR3: CASSLVASGGPQETQYF. The CDR3 nucleotides are TGTGCCAGCAGCTTAGTAGCTAGCGGGGGTCCTCAAGAGACCCAGTACTTC.